This TCR beta chain was sequenced in a study of blood T cell repertoires in COVID-19. Study information: The United States, Italy and Spain supplied acute and convalescent COVID-19 samples. The analysed material was cDNA or gDNA that came from T cells, B-cell-depleted T cells, or PBMCs.

The V gene end was trimmed by 2 bases and the J gene end by 7 bases; junction bases not matched to a gene: 6. The V gene's germline CDR1 is GTSNPN and CDR2 SVGIG (reference sequence). The CDR3 loop spans 15 amino acids. As processed by the authors: From reference gene primer amplification, estimates of nucleated cell counts were derived. Using immunoSEQ multiplex PCR, the repertoire was profiled, and TCRdb retains in-frame clones only, with some absent. V, J and clone size reflect that table, while D and trimming were determined from the DNA. Of about 59,000 clones listed, around four fifths are singletons.

Sample: peripheral blood. This chain joins TRBV30 and TRBJ1-6, with 9 nucleotides matching TRBD1. This receptor was taken from a woman between 45 and 65 years old with active or convalescent COVID-19. The CDR3 DNA is TGTGCCTGGAGTATTGGGGGACAGGGAAATTCACCCCTCCACTTT. Protein sequence: CAWSIGGQGNSPLHF.